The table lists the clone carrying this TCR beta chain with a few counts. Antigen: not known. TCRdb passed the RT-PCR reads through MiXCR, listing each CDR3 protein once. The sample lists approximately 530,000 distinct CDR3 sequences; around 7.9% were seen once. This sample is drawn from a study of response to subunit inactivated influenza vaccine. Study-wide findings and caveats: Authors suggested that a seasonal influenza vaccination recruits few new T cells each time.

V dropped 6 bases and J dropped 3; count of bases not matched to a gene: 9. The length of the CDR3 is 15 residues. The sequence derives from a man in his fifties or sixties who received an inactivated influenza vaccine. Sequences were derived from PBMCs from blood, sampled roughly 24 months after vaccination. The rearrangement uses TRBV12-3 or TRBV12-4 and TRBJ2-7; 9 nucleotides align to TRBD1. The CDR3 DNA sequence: TGTGCCAGCAGCACTTCACAGGGGGCGTACTACGAGCAGTACTTC. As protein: CASSTSQGAYYEQYF.